These 12 T cell receptor beta chains were all obtained from the same sample, sequenced in a study of shared clonotypes between healthy human individuals (dated by TCRdb to 2019 to 2021). Library creation used the immunoSEQ multiplex PCR assay. Not all clones reach the TCRdb copy of this immuneACCESS table, which keeps in-frame sequences only. Checked studies attribute under half of the gap to unresolved V genes and leave the rest unexplained. The sample data list some 2,400,000 clones, and approximately 95% of these were observed just once. The ten top clones hold 0.1% to 0.15% of the sample. The sequenced sample was naive CD4+ T cells sorted from blood. The meaning of the sample's cell subset or site label: CD45RA+ positively selected. The source is a man between 18 and 35 years old in good health.

The rearrangement joins TRBV29-1 to TRBJ1-1; D might be TRBD1 (5 bases). This CDR3 has 14 residues. Trimming took 6 bases from V and 5 from J, leaving 19 bases between them. Germline lookup yields CDR1 SQVTM and CDR2 ANQGSEA. The DNA for the CDR3 is TGCAGCGTCCATTCTTTGTGGGGCTCTACTGAAGCTTTCTTT. Its translation: CSVHSLWGSTEAFF.

The chain links TRBV5-1 to TRBJ1-6; D remains unclear. Germline CDR1 SGHRS, CDR2 YFSETQ. Trimming pared 1 base from V and 9 bases from J, leaving 17 bases between. The CDR3 spans 16 residues. The CDR3 region has the DNA TGCGCCAGCAGCTTGAGTGCTGGGCTTGGGGTTTCACCCCTCCACTTT. Translating it yields CASSLSAGLGVSPLHF.

This chain joins TRBV9 and TRBJ2-1, with 13 nucleotides matching TRBD2. Trimming at V came to 4 bases and at J to 9 bases, leaving 4 bases not matched to a gene. The CDR3 is 14 residues long. The germline gives CDR1 SGDLS, CDR2 YYNGEE. CDR3 residues: CASSPRTSGSEQFF. Here the CDR3 DNA reads TGTGCCAGCAGCCCCCGGACTAGCGGGAGTGAGCAGTTCTTC.

The J gene is TRBJ1-1, the V gene TRBV19; D may be TRBD1 (5 bases). The CDR3 has 14 amino acids. V was trimmed by 5 bases and J by 1 base, leaving 11 bases between them. The germline V gene has CDR1 LNHDA and CDR2 SQIVND (reference sequence). CDR3 loop: CASSRGDTNTEAFF. The CDR3 coding sequence is TGTGCCAGTAGTCGGGGGGATACGAACACTGAAGCTTTCTTT.

The J gene is TRBJ1-4, the V gene TRBV9; D perhaps matches TRBD1 (5 bases). The CDR3 totals 14 residues. Germline V gene lookup returns CDR1 SGDLS and CDR2 YYNGEE. Between the trimmed V and J ends, which lost 3 bases and 7 bases, there was a span of 13 bases. CDR3 amino acids: CASSDQVRGEKLFF. CDR3 sequence (DNA): TGTGCCAGCAGCGATCAGGTTAGGGGTGAAAAACTGTTTTTT.

The V call is TRBV27, the J call TRBJ2-1; TRBD2 agrees at 12 bases. The J segment lost 6 bases and the V segment lost 5 bases, leaving 5 bases of the junction unmatched. The V gene's germline CDR1 is MNHEY and CDR2 SMNVEV (reference sequence). CDR3 length: 15 residues. The CDR3 sequence is CASSNRLAGVNEQFF. Here the CDR3 DNA reads TGTGCCAGCAGTAATCGACTAGCGGGAGTCAATGAGCAGTTCTTC.

This clone was found once. The chain joins TRBV12-5 to TRBJ2-3; D is perhaps TRBD2 (5 bases). There are 12 residues in the CDR3. Trimming removed 4 bases from V and 5 bases from J, with 7 bases in between. Germline V gene data show CDR1 as LGHNT and CDR2 as FRNRAP. CDR3 nucleotide sequence: TGTGCTAGTGGTTCAGAGGGAGATACGCAGTATTTT. Translating gives CASGSEGDTQYF.

This clone has a single count. The CDR3 nucleotides read TGTGCCTTGGTACGAGGTAGGACTGAAGCTTTCTTT. It codes for CALVRGRTEAFF. The chain employs TRBV30 and TRBJ1-1; D unresolved. V was cut by 7 bases and J by 5 bases, with 14 bases left in between. This CDR3 has 12 residues. CDR1 is GTSNPN and CDR2 is SVGIG in the germline V gene (reference sequence).

This clone was picked up one time. V usage is TRBV29-1 and J usage is TRBJ2-3, with D hard to call. CDR1 SQVTM and CDR2 ANQGSEA come from the germline V gene. With 8 bases removed from V and 1 base from J, the gap between germline ends came to 10 bases. This CDR3 has 12 residues. CDR3 nucleotide sequence: TGCAGCCAAACTTCGGGCACAGATACGCAGTATTTT. Encoded protein: CSQTSGTDTQYF.

This clone has just one count. The chain carries TRBV18 and TRBJ2-3; TRBD2 is a possible D gene (5 bases). The CDR3 contains 16 residues. The germline V gene has CDR1 KGHSH and CDR2 LQKENI. Trimming removed 4 bases from V and 1 base from J, with 15 bases in between. CDR3 loop: CASSRLRSGGTDTQYF. The CDR3 nucleotides are TGTGCCAGCTCACGCCTCCGCAGCGGTGGCACAGATACGCAGTATTTT.

This clone was picked up one time. Other nucleotide sequences in the sample specify the same CDR3. This chain joins TRBV19 and TRBJ2-1; D remains unclear. This CDR3 contains 12 residues. V was trimmed by 3 bases and J by 9 bases, leaving 9 bases between them. CDR1 is LNHDA, CDR2 SQIVND, per germline (reference sequence). Written as DNA, the CDR3 is TGTGCCAGTAGTATCGGCCCCGGTGAGCAGTTCTTC. Translation gives CASSIGPGEQFF. Full variable domain (remainder filled in from reference TRBV19 and TRBJ2-1): DGGITQSPKYLFRKEGQNVTLSCEQNLNHDAMYWYRQDPGQGLRLIYYSQIVNDFQKGDIAEGYSVSREKKESFPLTVTSAQKNPTAFYLCASSIGPGEQFFGPGTRLTVL.

This clone has just one count. The chain is built from TRBV4-2 and TRBJ1-2; 7 positions agree with TRBD1. The CDR3 is 17 amino acids. Germline CDR1 LGHNA, CDR2 YNFKEQ. The trim removed 4 bases at V and 8 bases at J, leaving 19 bases unmatched. CDR3 region: CASSPNSVEGARLGYTF. The CDR3 DNA follows: TGTGCCAGCAGCCCCAACAGCGTGGAGGGGGCGCGGCTCGGCTACACCTTC.